The rows below give T cell receptor beta chains drawn from one sample of a study of T-cell memory formation after mild COVID-19. TCRdb re-analysed the 5' RACE reads in MiXCR, keeping a single row per CDR3 protein. The sample contains hundreds of thousands of distinct CDR3 sequences, 28% of which appear only once. Sequencing was done on a sample of PBMCs or a T cell subset sorted from them (not recorded which). Receptor source: an adult woman who had mild COVID-19 (a few samples of this study predate the infection). Cell type and time point are not known. CDR3s include the opening cysteine and the closing phenylalanine or tryptophan. Each record gives: J gene, CDR3 length, D gene, clone size, V gene, CDR3 protein, CDR3 DNA. D genes are given only for firm matches. Clone sizes are given selectively: once, few, many, or a class where the clone is expanded.

j_gene: TRBJ2-5; len: 13; d_gene: -; abundance: -; v_gene: TRBV18; CDR3aa: CASSPRTEETQYF; CDR3nt: TGTGCCAGCTCACCACGGACAGAAGAGACCCAGTACTTC
j_gene: TRBJ2-3; len: 17; d_gene: TRBD2; abundance: -; v_gene: TRBV4-3; CDR3aa: CASSQDGAGGRTDTQYF; CDR3nt: TGCGCCAGCAGCCAAGATGGGGCGGGAGGTCGTACAGATACGCAGTATTTT
j_gene: TRBJ2-5; len: 16; d_gene: -; abundance: once; v_gene: TRBV7-8; CDR3aa: CASSQRNRAVQETQYF; CDR3nt: TGTGCCAGCAGCCAGAGGAACCGCGCAGTCCAAGAGACCCAGTACTTC
j_gene: TRBJ1-1; len: 14; d_gene: TRBD1; abundance: -; v_gene: TRBV5-1; CDR3aa: CASSLTGLSTEAFF; CDR3nt: TGCGCCAGCAGCCTGACAGGGCTGAGCACTGAAGCTTTCTTT
j_gene: TRBJ2-7; len: 16; d_gene: -; abundance: -; v_gene: TRBV12-3/TRBV12-4; CDR3aa: CASSLPLGGLIYEQYF; CDR3nt: TGTGCCAGCAGTTTGCCACTGGGAGGACTTATCTACGAGCAGTACTTC
j_gene: TRBJ2-1; len: 17; d_gene: -; abundance: few; v_gene: TRBV7-9; CDR3aa: CASSRRGGTESYNEQFF; CDR3nt: TGTGCCAGCAGCCGGAGGGGGGGGACTGAATCCTACAATGAGCAGTTCTTC
j_gene: TRBJ2-1; len: 13; d_gene: -; abundance: few; v_gene: TRBV4-1; CDR3aa: CASSQAAGIEQFF; CDR3nt: TGCGCCAGCAGCCAAGCTGCCGGAATTGAGCAGTTCTTC
j_gene: TRBJ2-5; len: 12; d_gene: -; abundance: -; v_gene: TRBV7-2; CDR3aa: CASSSLPETQYF; CDR3nt: TGTGCCAGCAGCTCACTTCCAGAGACCCAGTACTTC
j_gene: TRBJ2-1; len: 15; d_gene: TRBD2; abundance: few; v_gene: TRBV12-3/TRBV12-4; CDR3aa: CASSLARTSGSGQFF; CDR3nt: TGTGCCAGCAGTTTAGCTCGGACTAGCGGGAGCGGGCAGTTCTTC
j_gene: TRBJ2-7; len: 13; d_gene: -; abundance: -; v_gene: TRBV7-6; CDR3aa: CASSPENAYEQYF; CDR3nt: TGTGCCAGCAGCCCCGAGAACGCTTACGAGCAGTACTTC
j_gene: TRBJ2-7; len: 13; d_gene: -; abundance: -; v_gene: TRBV29-1; CDR3aa: CSVDSQGGYEQYF; CDR3nt: TGCAGCGTTGACAGCCAGGGGGGATACGAGCAGTACTTC
j_gene: TRBJ2-3; len: 15; d_gene: TRBD2; abundance: few; v_gene: TRBV7-3; CDR3aa: CASGTSGGFTDTQYF; CDR3nt: TGTGCCAGCGGGACTAGCGGTGGGTTCACAGATACGCAGTATTTT
j_gene: TRBJ2-1; len: 17; d_gene: TRBD2; abundance: few; v_gene: TRBV11-3; CDR3aa: CASSQGRGLASYNEQFF; CDR3nt: TGTGCCAGCAGCCAGGGACGGGGACTAGCCTCCTACAATGAGCAGTTCTTC
j_gene: TRBJ1-5; len: 13; d_gene: -; abundance: few; v_gene: TRBV5-4; CDR3aa: CASSLGWDQPQHF; CDR3nt: TGTGCCAGCAGCTTGGGCTGGGATCAGCCCCAGCATTTT
j_gene: TRBJ2-7; len: 15; d_gene: TRBD2; abundance: few; v_gene: TRBV12-3/TRBV12-4; CDR3aa: CASRLSGRNSYEQYF; CDR3nt: TGTGCCAGCAGGCTTAGCGGGAGGAACTCCTACGAGCAGTACTTC
j_gene: TRBJ2-7; len: 15; d_gene: TRBD1; abundance: few; v_gene: TRBV9; CDR3aa: CASSVRQGAYHEQYF; CDR3nt: TGTGCCAGCAGCGTAAGACAGGGGGCGTACCACGAGCAGTACTTC
j_gene: TRBJ2-7; len: 13; d_gene: TRBD2; abundance: -; v_gene: TRBV19; CDR3aa: CASSRTSISEQYF; CDR3nt: TGTGCCAGTAGTCGGACTAGCATCTCCGAGCAGTACTTC
j_gene: TRBJ2-3; len: 17; d_gene: -; abundance: -; v_gene: TRBV7-8; CDR3aa: CASSLVTVGGSTDTQYF; CDR3nt: TGTGCCAGCAGCTTAGTGACTGTTGGCGGTAGCACAGATACGCAGTATTTT
j_gene: TRBJ2-1; len: 16; d_gene: TRBD1; abundance: many; v_gene: TRBV12-3/TRBV12-4; CDR3aa: CASSMGQFPASYEQFF; CDR3nt: TGTGCCAGCAGTATGGGACAGTTCCCCGCATCATATGAGCAGTTCTTC
j_gene: TRBJ2-7; len: 14; d_gene: -; abundance: few; v_gene: TRBV5-5; CDR3aa: CASSLDPLLYEQYF; CDR3nt: TGTGCCAGCAGCCTAGACCCTCTCCTCTACGAGCAGTACTTC
j_gene: TRBJ2-7; len: 16; d_gene: -; abundance: -; v_gene: TRBV3-1; CDR3aa: CASSQGRTGRGDEQYF; CDR3nt: TGTGCCAGCAGCCAAGGGAGGACAGGGAGGGGAGACGAGCAGTACTTC
j_gene: TRBJ1-2; len: 15; d_gene: -; abundance: few; v_gene: TRBV6-2/TRBV6-3; CDR3aa: CASSYYGPANYGYTF; CDR3nt: TGTGCCAGCAGTTACTATGGCCCAGCTAACTATGGCTACACCTTC
j_gene: TRBJ2-1; len: 14; d_gene: -; abundance: few; v_gene: TRBV7-3; CDR3aa: CASSLNPSPLEQFF; CDR3nt: TGTGCCAGCAGCTTAAACCCCTCCCCGTTGGAGCAGTTCTTC
j_gene: TRBJ2-1; len: 16; d_gene: -; abundance: -; v_gene: TRBV2; CDR3aa: CASRETQGESYNEQFF; CDR3nt: TGTGCCAGCAGGGAGACACAAGGGGAGTCCTACAATGAGCAGTTCTTC
j_gene: TRBJ1-2; len: 14; d_gene: -; abundance: -; v_gene: TRBV19; CDR3aa: CASTLRGRYLGYTF; CDR3nt: TGTGCCAGTACCCTTCGGGGGCGCTACCTGGGCTACACCTTC
j_gene: TRBJ2-5; len: 15; d_gene: TRBD2; abundance: -; v_gene: TRBV25-1; CDR3aa: CASSEVVSGSKTQYF; CDR3nt: TGTGCCAGCAGTGAAGTTGTTAGCGGGAGCAAGACCCAGTACTTC
j_gene: TRBJ2-3; len: 15; d_gene: -; abundance: few; v_gene: TRBV29-1; CDR3aa: CSVEGSASSTDTQYF; CDR3nt: TGCAGCGTTGAAGGGTCAGCCTCTAGCACAGATACGCAGTATTTT
j_gene: TRBJ1-1; len: 14; d_gene: TRBD1; abundance: -; v_gene: TRBV12-3/TRBV12-4; CDR3aa: CASSLGQGEPEAFF; CDR3nt: TGTGCCAGCAGTTTAGGGCAGGGGGAGCCCGAAGCTTTCTTT
j_gene: TRBJ2-2; len: 13; d_gene: -; abundance: few; v_gene: TRBV14; CDR3aa: CASSQAETGELFF; CDR3nt: TGTGCCAGCAGCCAAGCAGAAACCGGGGAGCTGTTTTTT
j_gene: TRBJ2-5; len: 15; d_gene: TRBD1; abundance: -; v_gene: TRBV7-3; CDR3aa: CASRPTGGALETQYF; CDR3nt: TGTGCCAGCAGACCTACAGGGGGCGCATTAGAGACCCAGTACTTC
j_gene: TRBJ2-7; len: 13; d_gene: -; abundance: few; v_gene: TRBV7-9; CDR3aa: CASSLALNLEQYF; CDR3nt: TGTGCCAGCAGCTTAGCCCTTAATCTCGAGCAGTACTTC
j_gene: TRBJ2-1; len: 14; d_gene: -; abundance: -; v_gene: TRBV11-2; CDR3aa: CASSLFSWDNEQFF; CDR3nt: TGTGCCAGCAGCTTATTTTCCTGGGACAATGAGCAGTTCTTC
j_gene: TRBJ1-4; len: 13; d_gene: -; abundance: -; v_gene: TRBV29-1; CDR3aa: CSVRDRNNEKLFF; CDR3nt: TGCAGCGTGAGGGACCGCAACAATGAAAAACTGTTTTTT
j_gene: TRBJ1-5; len: 15; d_gene: -; abundance: -; v_gene: TRBV9; CDR3aa: CASSVDLSSNQPQHF; CDR3nt: TGTGCCAGCAGCGTAGACCTATCTAGCAATCAGCCCCAGCATTTT
j_gene: TRBJ1-5; len: 13; d_gene: -; abundance: many; v_gene: TRBV4-2; CDR3aa: CASSQGGNQPQHF; CDR3nt: TGTGCCAGCAGCCAAGGGGGCAATCAGCCCCAGCATTTT
j_gene: TRBJ1-1; len: 14; d_gene: -; abundance: -; v_gene: TRBV12-3/TRBV12-4; CDR3aa: CASSLGGADTEAFF; CDR3nt: TGTGCCAGCAGTTTGGGAGGGGCAGACACTGAAGCTTTCTTT
j_gene: TRBJ2-3; len: 16; d_gene: TRBD2; abundance: -; v_gene: TRBV7-2; CDR3aa: CASSSLAGGATDTQYF; CDR3nt: TGTGCCAGCAGCTCCCTAGCGGGAGGAGCCACAGATACGCAGTATTTT
j_gene: TRBJ2-3; len: 14; d_gene: -; abundance: few; v_gene: TRBV30; CDR3aa: CAWSGGTPTDTQYF; CDR3nt: TGTGCCTGGAGTGGGGGGACTCCTACAGATACGCAGTATTTT
j_gene: TRBJ2-1; len: 14; d_gene: -; abundance: few; v_gene: TRBV29-1; CDR3aa: CSPRWGTPHNEQFF; CDR3nt: TGCAGCCCCCGGTGGGGGACCCCTCACAATGAGCAGTTCTTC
j_gene: TRBJ2-5; len: 15; d_gene: TRBD2; abundance: -; v_gene: TRBV20-1; CDR3aa: CSASQGLAGGETQYF; CDR3nt: TGCAGTGCTAGCCAAGGACTAGCGGGAGGAGAGACCCAGTACTTC
j_gene: TRBJ2-3; len: 16; d_gene: -; abundance: few; v_gene: TRBV4-3; CDR3aa: CASSQAYREGTDTQYF; CDR3nt: TGCGCCAGCAGCCAAGCCTACAGGGAGGGGACAGATACGCAGTATTTT
j_gene: TRBJ2-2; len: 14; d_gene: -; abundance: -; v_gene: TRBV11-1; CDR3aa: CASSSDSRGGELFF; CDR3nt: TGTGCCAGCAGCTCTGACAGCCGGGGAGGGGAGCTGTTTTTT
j_gene: TRBJ2-7; len: 12; d_gene: -; abundance: -; v_gene: TRBV6-2/TRBV6-3; CDR3aa: CASDGDSYEQYF; CDR3nt: TGTGCCAGCGACGGGGACTCCTACGAGCAGTACTTC
j_gene: TRBJ2-3; len: 15; d_gene: TRBD1; abundance: few; v_gene: TRBV24-1; CDR3aa: CATSRRDRSPDTQYF; CDR3nt: TGTGCCACCAGTCGCCGGGACAGGTCCCCAGATACGCAGTATTTT
j_gene: TRBJ2-4; len: 12; d_gene: -; abundance: once; v_gene: TRBV24-1; CDR3aa: CATSDSRGEQYF; CDR3nt: TGTGCCACCAGTGATTCTAGGGGAGAGCAGTACTTC
j_gene: TRBJ2-5; len: 13; d_gene: -; abundance: few; v_gene: TRBV7-2; CDR3aa: CASSPRIQETQYF; CDR3nt: TGTGCCAGCAGCCCCAGGATTCAAGAGACCCAGTACTTC
j_gene: TRBJ2-1; len: 14; d_gene: TRBD2; abundance: -; v_gene: TRBV29-1; CDR3aa: CSVAGTSSYNEQFF; CDR3nt: TGCAGCGTCGCCGGGACTAGCAGTTACAATGAGCAGTTCTTC
j_gene: TRBJ2-3; len: 17; d_gene: -; abundance: few; v_gene: TRBV9; CDR3aa: CASSVDGRAASTDTQYF; CDR3nt: TGTGCCAGCAGCGTAGATGGAAGGGCAGCTAGCACAGATACGCAGTATTTT
j_gene: TRBJ2-2; len: 16; d_gene: -; abundance: few; v_gene: TRBV27; CDR3aa: CASSPRQGYNAGELFF; CDR3nt: TGTGCCAGCAGCCCGCGGCAGGGGTATAACGCCGGGGAGCTGTTTTTT
j_gene: TRBJ2-1; len: 15; d_gene: -; abundance: -; v_gene: TRBV20-1; CDR3aa: CSATRVGRAYNEQFF; CDR3nt: TGCAGTGCTACCCGGGTGGGAAGGGCCTACAATGAGCAGTTCTTC
j_gene: TRBJ2-7; len: 13; d_gene: -; abundance: few; v_gene: TRBV6-2/TRBV6-3; CDR3aa: CASSYSAGTPQYF; CDR3nt: TGTGCCAGCAGTTACTCGGCAGGGACTCCGCAGTACTTC
j_gene: TRBJ2-7; len: 13; d_gene: -; abundance: -; v_gene: TRBV20-1; CDR3aa: CSAPLANPYEQYF; CDR3nt: TGCAGTGCCCCGCTGGCCAACCCCTACGAGCAGTACTTC
j_gene: TRBJ2-1; len: 16; d_gene: TRBD1; abundance: -; v_gene: TRBV30; CDR3aa: CAWSKQGANYYNEQFF; CDR3nt: TGTGCCTGGAGCAAACAGGGGGCTAATTACTACAATGAGCAGTTCTTC
j_gene: TRBJ1-2; len: 14; d_gene: -; abundance: many; v_gene: TRBV11-3; CDR3aa: CASSSTQGLGGYTF; CDR3nt: TGTGCCAGCAGCTCAACCCAGGGCCTTGGGGGCTACACCTTC
j_gene: TRBJ1-2; len: 11; d_gene: -; abundance: -; v_gene: TRBV29-1; CDR3aa: CSVGIDYGYTF; CDR3nt: TGCAGCGTTGGGATCGACTATGGCTACACCTTC
j_gene: TRBJ2-7; len: 17; d_gene: TRBD2; abundance: few; v_gene: TRBV7-2; CDR3aa: CASSLGGTSGRANEQYF; CDR3nt: TGTGCCAGCAGCTTAGGAGGGACTAGCGGGAGGGCCAACGAGCAGTACTTC
j_gene: TRBJ2-7; len: 13; d_gene: TRBD1; abundance: -; v_gene: TRBV29-1; CDR3aa: CSVTRTGRYEQYF; CDR3nt: TGCAGCGTCACCAGGACAGGACGGTACGAGCAGTACTTC
j_gene: TRBJ2-7; len: 15; d_gene: TRBD1; abundance: -; v_gene: TRBV7-9; CDR3aa: CASSPTGTGSDEQYF; CDR3nt: TGTGCCAGCAGCCCAACCGGGACAGGGTCTGACGAGCAGTACTTC